The clone carrying this T cell receptor (beta chain) was observed a handful of times. Antigen specificity is unknown. The CDR3 runs to 15 residues. Trimming removed 3 bases from V and 3 bases from J; junction bases left unmatched: 7. CDR1 KGHSH and CDR2 LQKENI come from the germline V gene. The data were taken from a study of T cell repertoires in cytomegalovirus infection. Across the study: Public TCR beta signatures marked donors with CMV infection and the matching HLA. General observations from the study: In two of eight donors, the top clonotype was HLA-C-restricted CMV-specific. Cumulative frequency (of public TCR beta family members) identified carriers of CMV plus the relevant HLA.

TCRdb processed the reads anew with MiXCR; each CDR3 protein has one entry. The sample consists of 150,000 to 200,000 distinct CDR3 sequences, around 15% of them appearing once. The sequence came from a human donor in good health (CMV status not recorded). Some clones in this sample may be carry-over from other donors' samples. Sequencing input: PBMCs. This chain connects TRBV18 to TRBJ2-7; 8 positions agree with TRBD2. As DNA, the CDR3 is TGTGCCAGCTCACCGTTTAGCGGGAACCTCTACGAGCAGTACTTC. Encoded protein: CASSPFSGNLYEQYF.